Shown below are 5 T cell receptor beta chains from a single sample sequenced in a study of tumor-infiltrating lymphocytes in localized non-small cell lung cancer. Using immunoSEQ multiplex PCR, the repertoire was profiled, and TCRdb retains in-frame clones only, with some absent. Of over 7,000 clones in the sample, under 85% were seen once. The specimen was lung tumor tissue. The receptor source for this set is a human donor with non-small cell lung cancer.

The chain uses TRBV4-1 and TRBJ2-3; weak D call: TRBD2 (6 bases). Trimming stripped 4 bases from V and 3 bases from J, with 11 bases between. Germline V gives CDR1 MGHRA, CDR2 YSYEKL. The CDR3 loop spans 14 amino acids. CDR3 nucleotides: TGCGCCAGCAGCCTGGACTATTCGACAGATACGCAGTATTTT. As protein: CASSLDYSTDTQYF.

The chain has TRBV5-6 and TRBJ1-4; maybe TRBD1 (5 bases). Trimming cost V 0 bases and J 3 bases, with 9 bases left between them. The length of the CDR3 is 15 residues. The germline V gene has CDR1 SGHDT and CDR2 YYEEEE. CDR3 DNA: TGTGCCAGCAGCTTGGATAGGGGTGCTAATGAAAAACTGTTTTTT. Translation: CASSLDRGANEKLFF.

A note on this clone: Other DNA sequences of this sample code for an identical CDR3. This chain connects TRBV18 to TRBJ2-7, with D tentatively TRBD1 (5 bases). The CDR3 runs 14 residues. V gave up 0 bases and J gave up 3 bases, with 9 bases separating them. Germline assignment: CDR1 KGHSH and CDR2 LQKENI. The CDR3 DNA reads TGTGCCAGCTCACCACCATCACAGGTCTACGAGCAGTACTTC. Encoded protein: CASSPPSQVYEQYF. Full variable domain (remainder filled in from reference TRBV18 and TRBJ2-7): NAGVMQNPRHLVRRRGQEARLRCSPMKGHSHVYWYRQLPEEGLKFMVYLQKENIIDESGMPKERFSAEFPKEGPSILRIQQVVRGDSAAYFCASSPPSQVYEQYFGPGTRLTVT.

The chain uses TRBV11-2 and TRBJ2-3; a possible D gene is TRBD1 (5 bases). V lost 3 bases to trimming and J lost 4 bases, with 20 bases between them. The CDR3 contains 17 residues. Per germline, CDR1 SGHAT and CDR2 FQNNGV. CDR3 nucleotide sequence: TGTGCCAGCAGCTTCCGAGACCTTCTCCAGGGCCCAGATACGCAGTATTTT. Amino acids: CASSFRDLLQGPDTQYF. Variable domain in full (rest from reference TRBV11-2 and TRBJ2-3): EAGVAQSPRYKIIEKRQSVAFWCNPISGHATLYWYQQILGQGPKLLIQFQNNGVVDDSQLPKDRFSAERLKGVDSTLKIQPAKLEDSAVYLCASSFRDLLQGPDTQYFGPGTRLTVL.

The genes are TRBV5-1 and TRBJ1-1; maybe TRBD1 (5 bases). The CDR3 contains 15 residues. The germline gives CDR1 SGHRS, CDR2 YFSETQ. The V and J ends lost 1 base and 5 bases respectively, with 15 bases between them. CDR3 residues: CASSLFRGGGTEAFF. The CDR3 DNA follows: TGCGCCAGCAGCTTGTTTAGGGGAGGTGGGACTGAAGCTTTCTTT. Looking up the rest from reference TRBV5-1 and TRBJ1-1 gives the full variable domain: KAGVTQTPRYLIKTRGQQVTLSCSPISGHRSVSWYQQTPGQGLQFLFEYFSETQRNKGNFPGRFSGRQFSNSRSEMNVSTLELGDSALYLCASSLFRGGGTEAFFGQGTRLTVV.